This note documents a single T cell receptor (beta chain) sequence. The data originate from a study of beta chain features in type 1 diabetes. Since all of the isolated RNA was reverse transcribed, expressed TCRB transcripts were what got sequenced. Measured with immunoSEQ multiplex PCR; TCRdb has only the in-frame clones, and not every one. Among about 320,000 clones listed, 14% were seen once. The CDR3 totals 15 residues. Germline assignment: CDR1 LNHNV and CDR2 YYDKDF (reference sequence). Trimming stripped 3 bases from V and 4 bases from J, with 14 bases between. Sorting that relied on CD45RO/CCR7/CD25/CD127/CD95/CD27 yielded CD4+ naive, central memory, regulatory and stem cell-like memory cells.

The receptor's source is a man younger than 40 in good health. The sequenced sample was central memory CD4+ T cells from blood. The chain combines TRBV15 with TRBJ2-3, with D possibly being TRBD1 or TRBD2 (5 bases each). For the CDR3, the DNA is TGTGCCACCAGCAGGCAGGGTGGGGGAGCAGATACGCAGTATTTT. This codes for CATSRQGGGADTQYF.